The clone carrying this T cell receptor beta chain has a single count. The antigen remains unidentified. Sample barcodes and UMIs were carried by the TCR alpha and TCR beta cDNA libraries that 5'RACE generated with constant-segment primers. TCRdb re-called the 5' RACE reads through MiXCR, storing one row per CDR3 protein. The sample shows 140,000 to 150,000 distinct CDR3 sequences, 19% of them seen only once. The data were obtained in a study of T-cell memory formation after mild COVID-19. Background on the study: The study found TCR clusters largely donor specific. Study-level findings and limits: Some SARS-CoV-2-responding clones were already detected in memory before infection. Shrinking CD4+ clones resided mostly in CM and EM, and CD8+ ones in EMRA.

The CDR3 is 15 residues long. The germline V and J ends were trimmed by 3 bases and 2 bases, with 12 bases remaining between them. Germline values: CDR1 SGHRS, CDR2 YFSETQ. Sequencing was performed on PBMCs or a T cell subset sorted from them (not recorded which). This clonotype originated in an adult woman who had mild COVID-19 (a few samples of this study predate the infection). Cell type and time point are not known. The chain combines TRBV5-1 with TRBJ1-3; D is unclear. The CDR3 DNA sequence: TGCGCCAGCAGCTCCTTATCATCGCCTGGAAACACCATATATTTT. Protein product: CASSSLSSPGNTIYF.